Below, 17 T cell receptor beta chains from the same sample are listed, as sequenced in a study of T cells in Graves' hyperthyroidism and ophthalmopathy. TCR beta CDR3 region amplification was performed from RNA transcripts. The study used the HTBI primer set for a first-round RT-PCR of the TCR CDR3. TCRdb used MiXCR to reprocess the multiplex PCR reads, holding one entry per CDR3 protein. This sample has roughly 600,000 distinct CDR3 sequences, with 13% to 15% found just once. The sequenced sample was blood. These receptors were obtained from a woman in her forties or fifties with Graves' ophthalmopathy.

This clonotype was counted at least ten times. This chain connects TRBV28 to TRBJ1-4, with D perhaps matching TRBD1 (5 bases). The V end was cut by 2 bases, the J end by 8 bases, with 15 bases between. The CDR3 runs to 15 residues. Germline V gene sequence: CDR1 MDHEN, CDR2 SYDVKM. CDR3 bases: TGTGCCAGCAGTTTAGAGGGGCCCCGGAAGGAAAAACTGTTTTTT. Translation gives CASSLEGPRKEKLFF. The full variable domain, completed using reference TRBV28 and TRBJ1-4, is DVKVTQSSRYLVKRTGEKVFLECVQDMDHENMFWYRQDPGLGLRLIYFSYDVKMKEKGDIPEGYSVSREKKERFSLILESASTNQTSMYLCASSLEGPRKEKLFFGSGTQLSVL.

This clonotype turned up a few times. This chain uses TRBV6-2 or TRBV6-3 with TRBJ1-5, with 9 bases identical to TRBD1. V was clipped by 0 bases and J by 3 bases; unmatched bases: 3. CDR1 MNHEY and CDR2 SVGEGT come from the germline V gene. The CDR3 is made up of 16 amino acids. CDR3 DNA: TGTGCCAGCAGTTACTCTTGGGACAGGGACAATCAGCCCCAGCATTTT. Translating it yields CASSYSWDRDNQPQHF.

In this sample, this clonotype turned up a few times. The chain combines TRBV24-1 with TRBJ2-1; D unresolved. Germline V gives CDR1 KGHDR, CDR2 SFDVKD. Trimming pared 3 bases from V and 4 bases from J, leaving 12 bases between. The CDR3 totals 15 residues. CDR3 protein: CATSDGTPTYNEQFF. The CDR3, as DNA: TGTGCCACCAGTGATGGTACACCTACTTACAATGAGCAGTTCTTC.

This clonotype occurred many times. V and J are TRBV18 and TRBJ1-2; D not certain. This CDR3 spans 13 amino acids. Germline-derived CDR1 and CDR2 are KGHSH and LQKENI. V lost 2 bases and J 4 bases, leaving 8 bases between the germline ends. The CDR3 loop is CASSPTGRYGYTF. The CDR3 nucleotides read TGTGCCAGCTCACCAACGGGCCGCTATGGCTACACCTTC. Looking up the rest from reference TRBV18 and TRBJ1-2 gives the full variable domain: NAGVMQNPRHLVRRRGQEARLRCSPMKGHSHVYWYRQLPEEGLKFMVYLQKENIIDESGMPKERFSAEFPKEGPSILRIQQVVRGDSAAYFCASSPTGRYGYTFGSGTRLTVV.

The sample holds a few counts of this clonotype. This chain joins TRBV10-2 and TRBJ1-4; D is uncertain. Trimming took off 0 bases at V and 0 bases at J, with 14 bases between the two ends. Per germline, CDR1 WSHSY and CDR2 SAAADI. This CDR3 is built from 18 residues. The CDR3 sequence is CASSESPLVAATNEKLFF. The CDR3 bases are TGCGCCAGCAGTGAGTCCCCACTTGTGGCAGCAACTAATGAAAAACTGTTTTTT.

This clonotype has at least ten counts. The rearrangement links TRBV29-1 to TRBJ2-1, with D perhaps given as TRBD1 or TRBD2 (5 bases each). This CDR3 comprises 12 residues. Looked up from germline, CDR1 is SQVTM and CDR2 is ANQGSEA. V was clipped by 6 bases and J by 2 bases, with 8 bases between them. The CDR3 region is CSVRDAYNEQFF. The CDR3 coding sequence is TGCAGCGTCCGGGACGCCTACAATGAGCAGTTCTTC.

CDR3 coding DNA: TGCAGCGTTGAAGATCCTGGGATAGTTACCCCCTACAATGAGCAGTTCTTC. It specifies CSVEDPGIVTPYNEQFF. The V gene is TRBV29-1, the J gene TRBJ2-1, with D uncertain. Germline-derived CDR1 and CDR2 are SQVTM and ANQGSEA. This CDR3 has 17 residues. V lost 0 bases, J lost 2 bases, and 17 bases lay in between.

A remark on this clonotype: This may arise from a read error, as a much more abundant clone is one base away. The conserved final phenylalanine or tryptophan is absent from the CDR3, which likely points to a read error. The chain couples TRBV20-1 to TRBJ1-5; tentatively, D is TRBD1 (5 bases). The V end lost 0 bases, the J end lost 2 bases, and 8 bases lay between the germline ends. CDR1 and CDR2 (germline): DFQATT, SNEGSKA (reference sequence). CDR3 length equals 14 residues. CDR3 in DNA: TGCAGTGCTAGAGACGGGACGGGCAATCAGCCCCAGCATTCT. As protein: CSARDGTGNQPQHS.

The V and J genes are TRBV6-1 and TRBJ2-4, with TRBD1 as a possible D gene (5 bases). V was shortened by 6 bases and J by 10 bases, with 13 bases between the two germline ends. The CDR3 runs to 12 residues. CDR1 and CDR2 (germline): MNHNS, SASEGT. CDR3 sequence (DNA): TGTGCCAGCAGCACCAGACAGAATATTCAGTACTTC. Translating it yields CASSTRQNIQYF.

The V and J genes are TRBV19 and TRBJ2-7; possibly TRBD1 for D (5 bases). V was cut by 5 bases and J by 0 bases, with 14 bases left in between. The CDR3 is 15 residues long. CDR1 and CDR2 (germline): LNHDA, SQIVND (reference sequence). CDR3: CASSEDIGLSYEQYF. CDR3 sequence (DNA): TGTGCCAGTAGTGAGGACATCGGGCTCTCCTACGAGCAGTACTTC.

This clonotype was observed at least ten times. V and J are TRBV6-6 and TRBJ2-7; no firm D call. The CDR3 consists of 11 residues. CDR1 and CDR2 from the germline V gene are MNHNY and SVGAGI (reference sequence). Trimming took 2 bases from V and 6 from J, leaving 5 bases between them. CDR3 coding DNA: TGTGCCAGCAGTTACCTACGCGAGCAGTACTTC. Translating gives CASSYLREQYF.

This clonotype appeared many times. The chain combines TRBV5-1 with TRBJ1-1, with D unclear. The CDR3 totals 13 residues. Trimming stripped 7 bases from V and 0 bases from J, with 10 bases between. Germline lookup yields CDR1 SGHRS and CDR2 YFSETQ. The CDR3 sequence is CASRRGMNTEAFF. Here the CDR3 DNA reads TGCGCCAGCCGGAGAGGAATGAACACTGAAGCTTTCTTT.

This clonotype was counted ten times or more. The chain carries TRBV20-1 and TRBJ2-7; maybe TRBD1 (6 bases). The CDR3 is 14 residues long. Germline V gene data show CDR1 as DFQATT and CDR2 as SNEGSKA (reference sequence). V was trimmed by 3 bases and J by 4 bases, leaving 16 bases between them. The DNA for the CDR3 is TGCAGTGCTAGCTGGGGGCTAGCACCGTACGAGCAGTACTTC. It yields the protein CSASWGLAPYEQYF.

This clonotype was counted at least ten times. The genes are TRBV7-8 and TRBJ2-1; TRBD2 might be the D (6 bases). The germline V gene has CDR1 SGHVS and CDR2 FQNEAQ. CDR3 length equals 15 residues. Trimming cost V 1 base and J 4 bases, with 11 bases left between them. CDR3 residues: CASSLVGGRYNEQFF. CDR3 coding DNA: TGTGCCAGCAGCTTAGTCGGAGGGAGGTACAATGAGCAGTTCTTC.

This clonotype was seen a few times. The gene calls are TRBV7-9 and TRBJ1-2; 8 bases fit TRBD1. Germline V CDR1 and CDR2: SEHNR, FQNEAQ (reference sequence). The CDR3 has 15 amino acids. The V and J ends lost 6 bases and 2 bases, in that order; junction bases with no gene match: 8. DNA for the CDR3: TGTGCCAGCAGTTTCCACCAGGGGGCCAACTATGGCTACACCTTC. It translates to CASSFHQGANYGYTF.

This clonotype occurred many times. The chain couples TRBV28 to TRBJ1-1, with a weak D call TRBD1 (5 bases). The germline gives CDR1 MDHEN, CDR2 SYDVKM. This CDR3 has 14 amino acids. V lost 4 bases to trimming and J lost 0 bases, with 9 bases between them. CDR3 amino acids: CASSSPGMNTEAFF. The CDR3 DNA follows: TGTGCCAGCAGTTCCCCAGGGATGAACACTGAAGCTTTCTTT.

There are many counts of this clonotype. The CDR3 is CASSLDGGTAGEKLFF. The CDR3 nucleotides are TGCGCCAGCAGCTTGGACGGGGGGACAGCCGGTGAAAAACTGTTTTTT. The genes are TRBV5-1 and TRBJ1-4, with 7 positions matching TRBD1. The CDR3 consists of 16 residues. J lost 7 bases, V lost 0 bases, and 9 bases had no gene match. From germline, CDR1 is SGHRS and CDR2 YFSETQ.